A selection of T cell receptor beta chains follows, all from one sample in a study of OX40 agonist ivuxolimab in advanced cancers. The method was immunoSEQ multiplex PCR; TCRdb's version includes in-frame clones alone and lacks a portion of them. Here the sample spans tens of thousands of clones, about 87% being singletons. The sample here was CD4+ or CD8+ T cells sorted from blood, taken in a trial of the OX40 agonist ivuxolimab. Receptors originate from an adult with an advanced solid tumor such as melanoma, head and neck, liver or kidney cancer. Each CDR3 is given without its conserved first and last residue. A D gene is named only where the DNA matches it firmly.

D gene,V gene,J gene,CDR3 protein
TRBD2,TRBV30,TRBJ2-1,AWMLLTSSGSHNEQF
NA,TRBV12-5,TRBJ2-1,ASGFGGTGEFSYNEQF
NA,TRBV11-2,TRBJ1-1,ASSPGPMNTEAF
NA,TRBV7-2,TRBJ2-7,ASSLARTVYEQY
NA,TRBV2,TRBJ2-2,ASSEEGPGFNTGELF
NA,TRBV28,TRBJ2-3,ASSQGRGSLNTQY
NA,TRBV18,TRBJ2-1,ASSPPNVNEQF
NA,TRBV4-1,TRBJ2-5,ASSQEGGGLQETQY
TRBD2,TRBV5-4,TRBJ2-1,ASSSSTSGTSSYNEQF
NA,TRBV11-2,TRBJ1-2,ASSLESTLGYT
NA,TRBV7-8,TRBJ1-5,ASSLGTDSNQPQH
NA,TRBV27,TRBJ1-1,ASRARLRNTEAF
TRBD2,TRBV19,TRBJ2-5,ASSTGTSGRGETQY
TRBD2,TRBV5-4,TRBJ2-1,ASSFQREGSSYNEQF
NA,TRBV28,TRBJ1-4,ASFSGTEGQKLF
NA,TRBV6-6,TRBJ2-3,ASSLEDTQY
TRBD1,TRBV29-1,TRBJ1-2,SVETGSYGYT
TRBD2,TRBV4-1,TRBJ2-3,ASSLTLAVSTDTQY
NA,TRBV25-1,TRBJ2-3,ASSLRQTTDTQY
NA,TRBV29-1,TRBJ2-7,SVRDGVREQY
NA,TRBV5-1,TRBJ2-5,ASSLLSGETQY
TRBD1,TRBV2,TRBJ1-4,ASSWTGPATNEKLF
TRBD2,TRBV5-1,TRBJ2-5,ASSLAAGGTQETQY